Listed below are T cell receptor beta chains from one sample, sequenced in a study of blood T cell repertoires in COVID-19. TCRdb keeps only in-frame clones here, not all; method: immunoSEQ multiplex PCR. The sample contains about 150,000 clones, 65% to 85% of which appear only once. The sample taken for sequencing was peripheral blood. The source of these receptors is a woman in her 70s who had recovered from COVID-19. CDR3s include the opening cysteine and the closing phenylalanine or tryptophan.

>TRBV28
CASRRAGGTGELFF
>TRBV28
CASTGGAPGANVLTF
>TRBV24-1
CATSEAGQVGGYTF
>TRBV6-2/TRBV6-3
CASSFQRASGSEEQYF
>TRBV15
CATRGGASNGGQPQHF
>TRBV7-2
CASSFLPLFNYGYTF
>TRBV25-1
CASARTSGRDEQYF
>TRBV6-1
CASSEAVPGGSISIGYGYTF
>TRBV2
CASSGEIRGTEAFF
>TRBV29-1
CSVEGPGQGSYNEQFF
>TRBV3-1/TRBV3-2
CASSQAAGTQRGDF
>TRBV21-1
CASRGLESRNTEAFF
>TRBV5-1
CASSLGLGDYGYTF
>TRBV5-4
CASSKDSRDTQYF
>TRBV27
CASSHRQGWTGELFF
>TRBV7-9
CASSPKGGGLYNEQFF
>TRBV2
CASSTRTGMNTEAFF
>TRBV4-1
CASSQDGGTAVGQPQHF
>TRBV7-3
CASSNLADSSTDTQYF
>TRBV24-1
CATSDPGGLREQFF
>TRBV19
CASSPSGRGEQYF
>TRBV27
CASRPGTSGSLTNTGELFF
>TRBV19
CASRLGQGRDYGYTF
>TRBV7-9
CASSFGPQGLRYEQYF
>TRBV7-9
CASSPGPSVYEQFF